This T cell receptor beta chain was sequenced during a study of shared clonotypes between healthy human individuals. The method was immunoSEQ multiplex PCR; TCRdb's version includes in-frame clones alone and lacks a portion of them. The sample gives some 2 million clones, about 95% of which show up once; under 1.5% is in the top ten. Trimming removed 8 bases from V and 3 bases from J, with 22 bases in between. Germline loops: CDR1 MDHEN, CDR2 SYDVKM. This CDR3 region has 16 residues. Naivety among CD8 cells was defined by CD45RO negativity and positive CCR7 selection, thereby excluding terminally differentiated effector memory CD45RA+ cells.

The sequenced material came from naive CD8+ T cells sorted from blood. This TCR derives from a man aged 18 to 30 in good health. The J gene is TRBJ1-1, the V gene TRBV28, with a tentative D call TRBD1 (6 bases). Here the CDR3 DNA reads TGTGCCAGCCATTCCAGTTTGGGGGGCGCGGACACTGAAGCTTTCTTT. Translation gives CASHSSLGGADTEAFF.